The 32 T cell receptor beta chains listed next were all sequenced from one sample in a study of blood T cell repertoires in COVID-19. Repertoires were generated with immunoSEQ multiplex PCR, while TCRdb's copy carries only in-frame clones and drops some. The repertoire holds under 150,000 clones, with about nine tenths as singletons. The sequenced material came from peripheral blood. Receptor source: a human donor with active COVID-19. The donor label of this sample is uncertain.

The chain is built from TRBV21-1 and TRBJ2-1; TRBD2 is the table's D call, not checked against the DNA. TRBV21-1 is a recognized pseudogene. This CDR3 region has 17 residues. In DNA form, the CDR3 reads TGTGCCAGCAGCAAAGCCCCTAGCACTTACTCCTACAATGAGCAGTTCTTC. Its translation: CASSKAPSTYSYNEQFF.

The CDR3 protein is CASSEGSGGHF. The CDR3 nucleotides are TGTGCCAGCAGTGAGGGATCGGGGGGGCACTTT. The V and J genes are TRBV6-1 and TRBJ1-6; the D gene is possibly TRBD1 (5 bases). This CDR3 has 11 amino acids. V was pared by 3 bases and J by 19 bases, with 13 bases between. The germline V gene encodes CDR1 MNHNS and CDR2 SASEGT.

The chain employs TRBV4-1 and TRBJ1-2; D is unclear. The germline gives CDR1 MGHRA, CDR2 YSYEKL. This CDR3 has 18 amino acids. The V end lost 2 bases, the J end lost 2 bases, and 21 bases lay between the germline ends. This chain's CDR3 is CASSQRDYRAGSNYGYTF. CDR3 nucleotide sequence: TGCGCCAGCAGCCAACGGGATTACCGGGCAGGATCGAACTATGGCTACACCTTC.

V usage is TRBV5-4 and J usage is TRBJ1-2; D not certain. The CDR3 runs to 13 residues. CDR1 is SGHNT, CDR2 YYREEE, per germline (reference sequence). Trimming shortened V by 0 bases and J by 7 bases, and 10 bases separated the two germline ends. The CDR3 loop reads CASSLAGLSGYTF. In nucleotides, the CDR3 is TGTGCCAGCAGCTTGGCCGGTTTGTCTGGCTACACCTTC.

This chain connects TRBV27 to TRBJ1-2; the D gene is possibly TRBD1 (6 bases). The V and J ends lost 5 bases and 5 bases respectively, with 12 bases between them. The CDR3 is made up of 13 amino acids. In germline, CDR1 is MNHEY, CDR2 SMNVEV (reference sequence). CDR3: CASSHGTRYGYTF. Here the CDR3 DNA reads TGTGCCAGCAGTCACGGGACACGTTATGGCTACACCTTC.

J is TRBJ1-6 and V is TRBV2, with D possibly TRBD1 on 5 matching bases. The V end lost 6 bases, the J end lost 14 bases, and 14 bases lay between the germline ends. The CDR3 has 12 residues. Germline V gives CDR1 SNHLY, CDR2 FYNNEI. The CDR3 spells CASRGLLNTLHF. Written as DNA, the CDR3 is TGTGCCAGCAGGGGGCTTCTAAATACCCTCCACTTT.

This clone appeared once. The chain combines TRBV2 with TRBJ2-3, with 10 bases lining up with TRBD1. The CDR3 has 15 amino acids. The ends lost 3 bases at V and 1 base at J; junction bases unmatched: 1. The germline V gene has CDR1 SNHLY and CDR2 FYNNEI. CDR3 coding DNA: TGTGCCAGCAGTGAGGACAGGGGGGGCACAGATACGCAGTATTTT. This encodes CASSEDRGGTDTQYF.

The genes are TRBV18 and TRBJ2-7; TRBD1 is a possible D gene (5 bases). Looked up from germline, CDR1 is KGHSH and CDR2 is LQKENI. The CDR3 has 14 residues. With 3 bases removed from V and 3 bases from J, the gap between germline ends came to 12 bases. The CDR3 bases are TGTGCCAGCTCACCTACCACAGGTAACTACGAGCAGTACTTC. Protein sequence: CASSPTTGNYEQYF.

This chain links TRBV7-2 with TRBJ2-1, with D unresolved. This CDR3 region has 16 residues. Deletions cut 5 bases from V and 0 bases from J, with 14 bases between. CDR1 and CDR2 (germline): SGHTA, FQGNSA. The CDR3 coding sequence is TGTGCCAGCAGCACCGACTCATGGAGCTCCTACAATGAGCAGTTCTTC. This sequence encodes CASSTDSWSSYNEQFF.

V and J are TRBV20-1 and TRBJ2-3, with 8 bases matching TRBD2. V shed 3 bases and J 3 bases; nucleotides not matched to a gene: 8. The CDR3 has 15 residues. CDR1 DFQATT and CDR2 SNEGSKA come from the germline V gene (reference sequence). As DNA, the CDR3 is TGCAGTGCTAGTCCCGGGGGGGCCAGAACAGATACGCAGTATTTT. Its protein product is CSASPGGARTDTQYF.

CDR3 bases: TGTGCCAGCAGTCCCGGACAGGGAAGATTTAACTATGGCTACACCTTC. This encodes CASSPGQGRFNYGYTF. This chain uses TRBV5-4 with TRBJ1-2, with 8 nucleotides matching TRBD1. The CDR3 is made up of 16 amino acids. From germline, CDR1 is SGHNT and CDR2 YYREEE (reference sequence). The V segment lost 5 bases and the J segment 1 base; nucleotides outside the gene matches: 10.

The chain carries TRBV7-9 and TRBJ2-7; D gene ambiguous. The CDR3 length is 11 residues. Germline V lookup: CDR1 SEHNR, CDR2 FQNEAQ (reference sequence). Trimming cost V 5 bases and J 7 bases, with 9 bases left between them. The CDR3 reads CASSRSQEQYF. As DNA, the CDR3 is TGTGCCAGCAGCCGCTCTCAGGAGCAGTACTTC.

CDR3 residues: CASSLVGGEQFF. CDR3 sequence (DNA): TGTGCCAGCAGTTTAGTCGGCGGTGAGCAGTTCTTC. The chain employs TRBV27 and TRBJ2-1, with no clear D. V was trimmed by 2 bases and J by 9 bases, leaving 8 bases between them. CDR1 MNHEY and CDR2 SMNVEV come from the germline V gene (reference sequence). This CDR3 region has 12 residues.

This clone has only one observation. This chain connects TRBV27 to TRBJ2-1; D may be TRBD1 (6 bases). The germline V and J ends were trimmed by 6 bases and 1 base, with 16 bases remaining between them. The CDR3 covers 16 residues. The germline V gene encodes CDR1 MNHEY and CDR2 SMNVEV (reference sequence). CDR3: CASSLAPDSSYNEQFF. DNA of the CDR3: TGTGCCAGCAGCCTAGCCCCGGACAGTTCCTACAATGAGCAGTTCTTC.

This CDR3 reads CATSDPNGGTPYNEQFF. The CDR3 nucleotides read TGTGCCACCAGTGACCCGAACGGGGGAACCCCCTACAATGAGCAGTTCTTC. The chain employs TRBV24-1 and TRBJ2-1, with a weak D call TRBD2 (6 bases). Germline V CDR1 and CDR2: KGHDR, SFDVKD. The germline V and J ends were trimmed by 4 bases and 2 bases, with 17 bases remaining between them. There are 17 residues in the CDR3.

The CDR3 sequence is CASSLTGTGQNSPLHF. The DNA for the CDR3 is TGTGCCAGCAGCTTAACGGGGACAGGGCAAAATTCACCCCTCCACTTT. J is TRBJ1-6 and V is TRBV13; 9 positions agree with TRBD1. V shed 2 bases, J shed 7 bases, and the junction held 6 bases outside the gene matches. The CDR3 contains 16 residues. Per germline, CDR1 PRHDT and CDR2 FYEKMQ (reference sequence).

The rearrangement links TRBV19 to TRBJ2-5; perhaps TRBD1 as D (5 bases). The germline V gene has CDR1 LNHDA and CDR2 SQIVND (reference sequence). This CDR3 comprises 16 residues. V shed 5 bases and J shed 0 bases, with 16 bases lying between them. The CDR3 loop is CASSGYRLGYQETQYF. The CDR3 coding sequence is TGTGCCAGTAGTGGATACAGGCTGGGGTACCAAGAGACCCAGTACTTC.

The rearrangement links TRBV28 to TRBJ1-1; D ambiguous. The germline V gene encodes CDR1 MDHEN and CDR2 SYDVKM. The CDR3 has 15 amino acids. Trimming removed 5 bases at V and 0 bases at J, with 13 bases between. The CDR3 DNA follows: TGTGCCAGCAGTAAATACAGAGCCCTGAACACTGAAGCTTTCTTT. Translating gives CASSKYRALNTEAFF.

The chain combines TRBV5-4 with TRBJ1-6; no definite D call. The CDR3 length is 16 residues. Germline lookup yields CDR1 SGHNT and CDR2 YYREEE (reference sequence). Trimming pared 4 bases from V and 3 bases from J, leaving 14 bases between. The CDR3 bases are TGTGCCAGCAGCACGGGTCCCAGCCTCTATAATTCACCCCTCCACTTT. Protein: CASSTGPSLYNSPLHF.

As DNA, the CDR3 is TGTGCCACCAGTGACCACACAGGGTATGGCTACACCTTC. This sequence encodes CATSDHTGYGYTF. The chain employs TRBV24-1 and TRBJ1-2, with a tentative D call TRBD1 (6 bases). The CDR3 is 13 residues long. Germline-derived CDR1 and CDR2 are KGHDR and SFDVKD. V lost 4 bases and J 5 bases, leaving 10 bases between the germline ends.

This chain connects TRBV19 to TRBJ1-5; 8 bases are shared with TRBD1. The germline V gene has CDR1 LNHDA and CDR2 SQIVND (reference sequence). With 10 bases clipped from V and 2 bases from J, the junction kept 13 bases outside the gene matches. This CDR3 is 16 amino acids long. This CDR3 reads CATEGGQALGNQPQHF. CDR3 bases: TGTGCCACCGAGGGGGGACAGGCTCTTGGCAATCAGCCCCAGCATTTT.

This chain joins TRBV18 and TRBJ2-1, with TRBD2 as a possible D gene (7 bases). The germline V gene encodes CDR1 KGHSH and CDR2 LQKENI. The CDR3 covers 18 residues. Trimming removed 3 bases at V and 5 bases at J, with 23 bases between. This CDR3 is CASSPKTGPAGANNEQFF. The DNA for the CDR3 is TGTGCCAGCTCACCGAAAACCGGGCCTGCGGGGGCTAACAATGAGCAGTTCTTC.

This rearrangement joins TRBV6-4 to TRBJ1-1; TRBD1 agrees at 9 bases. This CDR3 is 15 amino acids long. Germline V gene data show CDR1 as MRHNA and CDR2 as SNTAGT. The J segment lost 5 bases and the V segment lost 6 bases, leaving 10 bases of the junction unmatched. CDR3 region: CASRTQGTGRTEAFF. CDR3 nucleotide sequence: TGTGCCAGCAGAACCCAAGGGACAGGGAGGACTGAAGCTTTCTTT.

V is TRBV3-1 (or the pseudogene TRBV3-2) and J is TRBJ2-1, with a possible D match to TRBD1 (5 bases). Germline-derived CDR1 and CDR2 are LGHDT and YNNKEL (reference sequence). The CDR3 is 14 amino acids. Trimming left V 1 base short and J 5 bases short, with 9 bases between. Here the CDR3 DNA reads TGTGCCAGCAGCCAAGCCGGCAGGGACAATGAGCAGTTCTTC. Translating gives CASSQAGRDNEQFF.

The chain has TRBV7-8 and TRBJ1-5; perhaps TRBD1 as D (6 bases). Trimming took 1 base from V and 2 from J, leaving 9 bases between them. CDR1 and CDR2 from the germline V gene are SGHVS and FQNEAQ. The CDR3 is 15 amino acids. CDR3 sequence (DNA): TGTGCCAGCAGCTTAGACAGGGTTGGCAATCAGCCCCAGCATTTT. Its protein product is CASSLDRVGNQPQHF. Drawing the rest from reference TRBV7-8 and TRBJ1-5, the complete variable domain is GAGVSQSPRYKVAKRGQDVALRCDPISGHVSLFWYQQALGQGPEFLTYFQNEAQLDKSGLPSDRFFAERPEGSVSTLKIQRTQQEDSAVYLCASSLDRVGNQPQHFGDGTRLSIL.

The chain carries TRBV5-6 and TRBJ1-2; D call uncertain. The germline V gene has CDR1 SGHDT and CDR2 YYEEEE. V was trimmed by 4 bases and J by 8 bases, leaving 18 bases between them. The CDR3 is 14 residues long. CDR3 DNA sequence: TGTGCCAGCAGCCTCGGAGCGGTCAACTTAGGCTACACCTTC. This gives the protein CASSLGAVNLGYTF.

The chain carries TRBV9 and TRBJ2-1; 10 bases agree with TRBD1. Germline V lookup: CDR1 SGDLS, CDR2 YYNGEE. Germline trimming cut 4 bases from V and 6 bases from J; bases unmatched to any gene: 7. The CDR3 runs to 15 residues. The CDR3 region is CASSTGTGDPNEQFF. CDR3 nucleotides: TGTGCCAGCAGCACCGGGACAGGGGACCCCAATGAGCAGTTCTTC.

This clone was detected once. At one end, the junction sequence differs from germline, possibly due to a read error. This sequence joins TRBV30 and TRBJ1-3; D not resolved. Germline V gene lookup returns CDR1 GTSNPN and CDR2 SVGIG (reference sequence). This CDR3 is built from 14 residues. The CDR3 spells CARSTTGAGNTIYF. The CDR3 bases are TGTGCCCGGAGTACCACCGGGGCTGGAAACACCATATATTTT. The complete variable domain, with remaining parts taken from reference TRBV30 and TRBJ1-3, reads SQTIHQWPATLVQPVGSPLSLECTVEGTSNPNLYWYRQAAGRGLQLLFYSVGIGQISSEVPQNLSASRPQDRQFILSSKKLLLSDSGFYLCARSTTGAGNTIYFGEGSWLTVV.

Written as DNA, the CDR3 is TGTGCCAGCAGCCAAGAAACAGGCCCAAGCTATGGCTACACCTTC. It translates to CASSQETGPSYGYTF. V gene TRBV14 combines with J gene TRBJ1-2; maybe TRBD1 (5 bases). Deletions cut 0 bases from V and 4 bases from J, with 12 bases between. The CDR3 is 15 amino acids. Germline V lookup: CDR1 SGHDN, CDR2 FVKESK.

The rearrangement uses TRBV7-3 and TRBJ2-2; TRBD1 aligns across 8 bases. CDR1 and CDR2 from the germline V gene are SGHTA and FQGTGA. The V gene end was trimmed by 6 bases and the J gene end by 2 bases; junction bases not matched to a gene: 8. The CDR3 contains 16 residues. The CDR3 bases are TGTGCCAGCAGTCCCACAGGGGGGATTAACACCGGGGAGCTGTTTTTT. It translates to CASSPTGGINTGELFF.

The rearrangement joins TRBV5-1 to TRBJ1-3, with TRBD1 as a possible D gene (5 bases). V gave up 2 bases and J gave up 0 bases, with 12 bases separating them. CDR3 length: 16 residues. Germline V CDR1 and CDR2: SGHRS, YFSETQ. CDR3: CASSFTGSSSGNTIYF. The CDR3 DNA reads TGCGCCAGCAGCTTCACAGGTTCCAGCTCTGGAAACACCATATATTTT.

This chain uses TRBV27 with TRBJ2-1; the match to TRBD2 covers 8 bases. The CDR3 has 13 amino acids. CDR1 and CDR2 (germline): MNHEY, SMNVEV (reference sequence). V was clipped by 10 bases and J by 5 bases; unmatched bases: 7. CDR3 nucleotides: TGTGCCATAACTAGCGGACTAAACAATGAGCAGTTCTTC. Translation gives CAITSGLNNEQFF.